This section outlines one T cell receptor (beta chain) sequence together with its context. This clonotype was seen only a few times. No cognate antigen has been identified for it. One base away there is no much larger clone; base qualities are not given. This specimen belongs to a study of response to subunit inactivated influenza vaccine (dated by TCRdb to 2017 to 2018). Some background on the complete study: Deep quantitative profiling of the T cell receptor repertoire was used in the study to follow responses to a trivalent subunit inactivated influenza vaccine.

Beyond this particular receptor, the publication reports: It was suggested by the authors that each seasonal influenza vaccination may recruit only a limited number of new T cells.

The CDR3 runs 16 amino acids, cysteine and phenylalanine included. Only CDR3 DNA remains: 48 bases, in frame from the first base. For this chain, trimming is 4 bases at the V end and 5 bases at the J end, and the number of junction bases without a gene match is 6. For CDR1 and CDR2, the germline V gene lists MDHEN and SYDVKM. To prepare the library, RT-PCR was applied. TCRdb names Illumina HiSeq 2500 as the instrument used. TCRdb reprocessed the public reads (quality trimming at Q25 with fastp, clone calling with MiXCR) and kept in-frame beta chains. Rows are unified per CDR3 protein, each entry keeping the most common DNA and genes. The sample profile shows about 180,000 distinct CDR3 sequences; around 11% of them were found once. About 40% of the sample belongs to the ten largest clones.

In this chain, TRBV28 is recombined with TRBJ2-2; a stretch of 11 junction bases matches TRBD1. This sequence originates from a man aged 50 to 69 who received an inactivated influenza vaccine. Donor details come from another sample of the same person, matched by shared clones. This specimen was CD8+ T cells sorted from PBMCs, taken less than 30 months after vaccination. The CDR3 loop reads CASSSHGQGATGELFF. The DNA sequence is TGTGCCAGCAGTTCCCACGGACAGGGGGCGACCGGGGAGCTGTTTTTT.